This T cell receptor beta chain was documented in a study of T cell changes during pregnancy in multiple sclerosis. Assay used: immunoSEQ multiplex PCR; TCRdb lists only in-frame clones, some missing. The table lists fewer than 90,000 clones, roughly 93% of them singletons. The CDR3 extends over 18 amino acids. V and J are TRBV7-5 and TRBJ1-3; TRBD1 was called by the table and not checked on the DNA. TRBV7-5 is a pseudogene segment. Sequenced here: peripheral blood, sampled in the third trimester of pregnancy. The TCR was taken from a female donor with multiple sclerosis, enrolled in a pregnancy study. CDR3 sequence reads: CVRSPTRLDIIAGNTIYF. CDR3 in DNA: TGTGTCAGAAGCCCTACCCGTTTGGACATAATTGCTGGAAACACCATATATTTT.